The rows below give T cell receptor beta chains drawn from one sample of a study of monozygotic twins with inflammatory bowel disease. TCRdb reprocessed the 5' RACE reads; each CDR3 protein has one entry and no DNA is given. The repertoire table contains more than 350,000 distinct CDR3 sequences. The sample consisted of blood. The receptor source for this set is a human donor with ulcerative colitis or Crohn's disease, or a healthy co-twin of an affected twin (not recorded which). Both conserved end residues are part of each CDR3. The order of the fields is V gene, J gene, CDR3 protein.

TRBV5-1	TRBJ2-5	CASSTTRQPETQYF
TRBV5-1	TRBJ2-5	CASSFTSGGRQETQYF
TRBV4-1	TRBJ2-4	CASSQRTVLAKNIQYF
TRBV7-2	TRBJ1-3	CASSRRRGGGNTIYF
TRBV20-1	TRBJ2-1	CSARARGGQNYNEQFF
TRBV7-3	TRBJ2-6	CASSLTTLLGANVLTF
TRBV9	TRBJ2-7	CASSALEAGLREQYF
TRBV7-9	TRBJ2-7	CASSSLGPPLYEQYF
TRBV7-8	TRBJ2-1	CASSLDNNEQFF
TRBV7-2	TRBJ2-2	CASSFLGGINTGELFF
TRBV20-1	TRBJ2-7	CSAPGTLGLAGGHEQYF
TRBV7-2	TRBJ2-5	CASSFSGTSGSGETQYF
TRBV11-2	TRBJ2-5	CASSLERQIEETQYF
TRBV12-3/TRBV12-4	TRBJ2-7	CASSLSTGYEQYF
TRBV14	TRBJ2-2	CASSQGRYTGELFF
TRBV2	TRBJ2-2	CASSEWGGPPGELFF
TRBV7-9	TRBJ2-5	CASSPPDSQETQYF
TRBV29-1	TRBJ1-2	CASRQGSYGYTF
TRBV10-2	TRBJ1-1	CASSRQGQNTEAFF
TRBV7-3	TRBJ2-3	CASSLAQATDTQYF
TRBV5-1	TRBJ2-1	CASSLGTGSNEQFF
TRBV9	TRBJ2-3	CASSVSQGFRTDTQYF
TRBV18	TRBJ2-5	CASSPPSRSTETQYF
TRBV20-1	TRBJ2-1	CSVFRGTGYNERFF
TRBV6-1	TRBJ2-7	CASSKARWGGEQYF
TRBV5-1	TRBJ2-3	CASSLASGDRLPDTQYF
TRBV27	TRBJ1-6	CASRTGTGPNSPLHF
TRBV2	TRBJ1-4	CASTPYGPEDEKLFF
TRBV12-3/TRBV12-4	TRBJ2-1	CASRGLFYNEQFF
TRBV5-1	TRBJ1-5	CASSLADLSNQPQHF
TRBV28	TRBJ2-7	CASSPFGAYEQYF
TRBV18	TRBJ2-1	CASSPTGTGGPNEQFF